Sequencing of this T cell receptor (beta chain) was carried out in a study of blood T cells in healthy people across ages. Study findings and constraints: Nothing was known about donor CMV status, and this possibly confounded expanded clonotype changes. When one million T cells were used, diversity estimates were thought to be underestimates.

Through a sample-barcoded 5' primer and a J-beta primer mix, a second PCR was run for roughly 7 to 11 cycles. Every sample produced at least 2.5 million CDR3-containing paired-end reads. TCRdb redid the calling of the 5' RACE reads with MiXCR, one entry per CDR3 protein. The sample consists of about 750,000 distinct CDR3 sequences, approximately 55% of them appearing once. Russia was home to the donors, healthy Caucasian individuals aged roughly 6 to 100. As to this clonotype: Its antigen is as yet unknown.

The receptor was isolated from a man older than 75 in good health. The material sequenced was blood.

CDR3 sequence (DNA): TGCAGCCTGAGGTCGACGCAGTATTTT. Amino acid sequence: CSLRSTQYF. This chain links TRBV20-1 with TRBJ2-3; D is undetermined. Per germline, CDR1 DFQATT and CDR2 SNEGSKA (reference sequence). The CDR3 contains 9 residues.